The 14 T cell receptor beta chains below come from one sample, sequenced in a study of OX40 agonist ivuxolimab in advanced cancers. Profiled with immunoSEQ multiplex PCR; TCRdb holds only in-frame clones, not every one. The sample includes about 45,000 clones, approximately 86% of them seen just once. Source: CD4+ or CD8+ T cells sorted from blood, taken in a trial of the OX40 agonist ivuxolimab. These receptors were obtained from an adult with an advanced solid tumor such as melanoma, head and neck, liver or kidney cancer.

The chain links TRBV15 to TRBJ2-5; D not certain. V was trimmed by 0 bases and J by 2 bases, leaving 10 bases between them. There are 15 residues in the CDR3. Germline values: CDR1 LNHNV, CDR2 YYDKDF (reference sequence). The CDR3 is CATSRDLSGQETQYF. CDR3 sequence (DNA): TGTGCCACCAGCAGAGATCTTTCCGGTCAAGAGACCCAGTACTTC.

V and J are TRBV7-6 and TRBJ2-5; TRBD1 aligns across 9 bases. CDR3 length: 16 amino acids. V dropped 3 bases and J dropped 5; count of bases not matched to a gene: 10. CDR1 is SGHVS and CDR2 is FNYEAQ in the germline V gene. In nucleotides, the CDR3 is TGTGCCAGCAGCTTTGGGACAGGGCGGGGTCAGGAGACCCAGTACTTC. Protein: CASSFGTGRGQETQYF.

The chain combines TRBV9 with TRBJ2-3; 12 bases fit TRBD2. Germline trimming cut 1 base from V and 4 bases from J; bases unmatched to any gene: 1. This CDR3 has 15 amino acids. CDR1 is SGDLS, CDR2 YYNGEE, per germline. CDR3 bases: TGTGCCAGCAGCGTACTAGCGGGAGGGGCAGATACGCAGTATTTT. Translating it yields CASSVLAGGADTQYF.

This sequence joins TRBV11-2 and TRBJ2-4, with D unresolved. Trimming removed 4 bases from V and 0 bases from J, with 10 bases in between. The germline gives CDR1 SGHAT, CDR2 FQNNGV. CDR3 length equals 15 residues. CDR3 loop: CASSSLALAKNIQYF. DNA for the CDR3: TGTGCCAGCAGCTCCCTGGCTTTAGCCAAAAACATTCAGTACTTC.

This clone has just one count. The chain has TRBV11-2 and TRBJ2-3; no definite D call. CDR3 length equals 11 residues. Trimming shortened V by 3 bases and J by 2 bases, and 0 bases separated the two germline ends. The germline gives CDR1 SGHAT, CDR2 FQNNGV. The CDR3: CASSFTDTQYF. CDR3 coding DNA: TGTGCCAGCAGCTTCACAGATACGCAGTATTTT.

The gene calls are TRBV7-3 and TRBJ2-1, with 8 bases fitting TRBD1. Germline V CDR1 and CDR2: SGHTA, FQGTGA. With V trimmed by 5 bases and J by 8 bases, 11 bases remained unmatched. The CDR3 length is 15 residues. CDR3 nucleotide sequence: TGTGCCAGCAGCGGGGCAGGGGGCGATAGCTATGAGCAGTTCTTC. The encoded protein is CASSGAGGDSYEQFF.

For the CDR3, the DNA is TGTGCCATCAGGGCCTACAATGAGCAGTTCTTC. It specifies CAIRAYNEQFF. V gene TRBV10-3 combines with J gene TRBJ2-1; no reliable D call. Germline V gene lookup returns CDR1 ENHRY and CDR2 SYGVKD. CDR3 length: 11 amino acids. The ends were cut back, 6 bases at V and 2 bases at J, with 2 bases in the middle.

V usage is TRBV18 and J usage is TRBJ1-3; D may be TRBD1 (6 bases). Per the germline V gene, CDR1 is KGHSH and CDR2 is LQKENI. The CDR3 runs to 14 residues. Trimming took 5 bases from V and 3 from J, leaving 11 bases between them. DNA for the CDR3: TGTGCCAGCTCAACAGGGTCAGGTGGAAACACCATATATTTT. Its translation is CASSTGSGGNTIYF.

This clone is a singleton in its sample. This chain uses TRBV19 with TRBJ1-2; no definite D call. Trimming took 2 bases from V and 0 from J, leaving 7 bases between them. The CDR3 runs to 14 residues. The V gene's germline CDR1 is LNHDA and CDR2 SQIVND (reference sequence). The CDR3 sequence: CASSISGTNYGYTF. The DNA of the CDR3 is TGTGCCAGTAGTATATCCGGGACTAACTATGGCTACACCTTC.

The chain joins TRBV6-5 to TRBJ2-2; the D gene is possibly TRBD1 (5 bases). There are 14 residues in the CDR3. Germline-derived CDR1 and CDR2 are MNHEY and SVGAGI. Between the trimmed V and J ends, which lost 2 bases and 5 bases, there was a span of 9 bases. This CDR3 reads CASSYEGVTGELFF. The CDR3 bases are TGTGCCAGCAGTTACGAAGGGGTGACCGGGGAGCTGTTTTTT.

V gene TRBV27 combines with J gene TRBJ2-7; 10 bases map to TRBD2. V trimming: 6 bases; J trimming: 0 bases; junction bases outside the gene matches: 8. The CDR3 has 16 residues. Germline V gene sequence: CDR1 MNHEY, CDR2 SMNVEV (reference sequence). As DNA, the CDR3 is TGTGCCAGCAGCCTTTCGACTAGCGGGCTCTCCTACGAGCAGTACTTC. Translated: CASSLSTSGLSYEQYF.

V is TRBV15 and J is TRBJ1-2, with D possibly being TRBD1 (5 bases). Germline V lookup: CDR1 LNHNV, CDR2 YYDKDF (reference sequence). V was cut by 0 bases and J by 6 bases, with 14 bases left in between. There are 15 residues in the CDR3. For the CDR3, the DNA is TGTGCCACCAGCAGAGATTGGCAGGGAATAGATGGCTACACCTTC. Amino acids: CATSRDWQGIDGYTF.

The chain joins TRBV6-6 to TRBJ1-2; TRBD1 matches 8 bases. Germline lookup yields CDR1 MNHNY and CDR2 SVGAGI (reference sequence). J was trimmed by 5 bases and V by 8 bases; bases with no gene match: 7. The CDR3 is 13 amino acids. CDR3 amino acids: CASAQGTGYGYTF. The CDR3 DNA sequence: TGTGCCAGCGCTCAGGGGACAGGATATGGCTACACCTTC.

This chain uses TRBV7-2 with TRBJ2-2; D perhaps matches TRBD1 (6 bases). The V gene's germline CDR1 is SGHTA and CDR2 FQGNSA. The CDR3 consists of 17 residues. Trimming left V 0 bases short and J 0 bases short, with 11 bases between. CDR3 residues: CASSLAAGAPNTGELFF. CDR3 in DNA: TGTGCCAGCAGCTTAGCGGCAGGGGCCCCGAACACCGGGGAGCTGTTTTTT.